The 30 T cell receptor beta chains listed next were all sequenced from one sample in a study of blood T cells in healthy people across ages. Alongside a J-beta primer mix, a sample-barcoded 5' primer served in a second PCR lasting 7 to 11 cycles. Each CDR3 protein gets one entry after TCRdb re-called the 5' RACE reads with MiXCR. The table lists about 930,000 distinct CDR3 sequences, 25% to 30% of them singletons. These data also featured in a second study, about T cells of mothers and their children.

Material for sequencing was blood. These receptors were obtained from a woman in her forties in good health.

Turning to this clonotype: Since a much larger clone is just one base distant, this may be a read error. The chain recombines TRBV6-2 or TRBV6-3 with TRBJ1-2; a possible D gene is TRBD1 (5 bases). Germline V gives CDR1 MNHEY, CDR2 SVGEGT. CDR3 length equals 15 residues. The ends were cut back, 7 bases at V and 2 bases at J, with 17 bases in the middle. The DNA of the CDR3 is TGTGCCAGCAAACCAGACCTACGGGGCAACTATGGCTACACCTTC. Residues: CASKPDLRGNYGYTF.

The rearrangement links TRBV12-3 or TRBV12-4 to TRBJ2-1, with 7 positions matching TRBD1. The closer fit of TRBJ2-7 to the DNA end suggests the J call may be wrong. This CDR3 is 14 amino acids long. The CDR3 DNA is TGTGCCAGCAGTTTCTGGGGGACAGCAGATGAGCAGTACTTC. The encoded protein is CASSFWGTADEQYF.

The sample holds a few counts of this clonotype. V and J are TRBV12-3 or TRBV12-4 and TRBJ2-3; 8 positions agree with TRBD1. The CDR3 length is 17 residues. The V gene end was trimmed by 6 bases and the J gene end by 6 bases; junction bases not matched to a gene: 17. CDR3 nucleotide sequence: TGTGCCAGCAGATCCGGGACAGGAGGGACGAGCGGTGATACGCAGTATTTT. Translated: CASRSGTGGTSGDTQYF.

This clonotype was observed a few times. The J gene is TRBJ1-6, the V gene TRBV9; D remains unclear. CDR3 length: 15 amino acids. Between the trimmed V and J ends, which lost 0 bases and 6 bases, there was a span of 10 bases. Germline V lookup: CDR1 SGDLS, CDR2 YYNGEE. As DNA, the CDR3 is TGTGCCAGCAGCGTAGAAGGCAGTTTTAATTCACCCCTCCACTTT. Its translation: CASSVEGSFNSPLHF. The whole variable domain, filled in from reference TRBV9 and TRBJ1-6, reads DSGVTQTPKHLITATGQRVTLRCSPRSGDLSVYWYQQSLDQGLQFLIQYYNGEERAKGNILERFSAQQFPDLHSELNLSSLELGDSALYFCASSVEGSFNSPLHFGNGTRLTVT.

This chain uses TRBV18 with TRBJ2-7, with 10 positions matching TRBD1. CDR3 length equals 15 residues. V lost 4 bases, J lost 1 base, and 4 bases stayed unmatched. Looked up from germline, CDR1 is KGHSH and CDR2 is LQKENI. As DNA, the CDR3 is TGTGCCAGCTCACACCCGGGACAGGGGTCCTACGAGCAGTACTTC. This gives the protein CASSHPGQGSYEQYF.

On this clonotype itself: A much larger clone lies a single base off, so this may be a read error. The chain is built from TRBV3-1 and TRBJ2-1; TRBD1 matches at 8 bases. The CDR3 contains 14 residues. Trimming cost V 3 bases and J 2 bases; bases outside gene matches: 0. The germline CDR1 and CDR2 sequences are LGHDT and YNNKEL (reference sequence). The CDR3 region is CASSHRGPYNEQFF. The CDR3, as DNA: TGTGCCAGCAGCCACAGGGGGCCCTACAATGAGCAGTTCTTC.

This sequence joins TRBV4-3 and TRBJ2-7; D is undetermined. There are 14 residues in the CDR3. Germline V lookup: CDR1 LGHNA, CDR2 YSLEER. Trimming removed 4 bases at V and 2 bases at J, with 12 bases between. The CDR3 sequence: CASSLLTATYEQYF. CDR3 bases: TGCGCCAGCAGCCTCCTGACGGCGACCTACGAGCAGTACTTC.

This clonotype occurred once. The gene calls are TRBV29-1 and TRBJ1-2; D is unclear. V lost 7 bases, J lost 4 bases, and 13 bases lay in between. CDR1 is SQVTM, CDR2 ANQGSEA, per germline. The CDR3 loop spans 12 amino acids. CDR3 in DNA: TGCAGCGCTTTTACCGAGAGCTATGGCTACACCTTC. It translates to CSAFTESYGYTF. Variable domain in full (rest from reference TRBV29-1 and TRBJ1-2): SAVISQKPSRDICQRGTSLTIQCQVDSQVTMMFWYRQQPGQSLTLIATANQGSEATYESGFVIDKFPISRPNLTFSTLTVSNMSPEDSSIYLCSAFTESYGYTFGSGTRLTVV.

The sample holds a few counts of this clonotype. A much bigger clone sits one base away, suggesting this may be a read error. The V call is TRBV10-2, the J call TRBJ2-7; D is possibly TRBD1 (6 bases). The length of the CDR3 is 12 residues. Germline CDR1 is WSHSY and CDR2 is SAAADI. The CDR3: CTSRAGVYEQYF. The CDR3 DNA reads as TGCACCAGTCGGGCAGGGGTATACGAGCAGTACTTC.

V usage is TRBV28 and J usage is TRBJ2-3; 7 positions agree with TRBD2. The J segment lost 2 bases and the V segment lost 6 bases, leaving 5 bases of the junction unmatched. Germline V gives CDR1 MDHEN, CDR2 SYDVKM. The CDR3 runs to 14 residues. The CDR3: CASSYGGNTDTQYF. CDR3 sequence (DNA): TGTGCCAGCAGCTACGGGGGGAACACAGATACGCAGTATTTT.

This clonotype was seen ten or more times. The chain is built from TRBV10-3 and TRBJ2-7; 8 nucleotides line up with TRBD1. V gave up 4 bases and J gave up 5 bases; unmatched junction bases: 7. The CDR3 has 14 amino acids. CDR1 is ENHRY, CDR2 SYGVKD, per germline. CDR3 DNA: TGTGCCATCAGTGCAACAGGGGGTGACAACGAGCAGTACTTC. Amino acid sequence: CAISATGGDNEQYF.

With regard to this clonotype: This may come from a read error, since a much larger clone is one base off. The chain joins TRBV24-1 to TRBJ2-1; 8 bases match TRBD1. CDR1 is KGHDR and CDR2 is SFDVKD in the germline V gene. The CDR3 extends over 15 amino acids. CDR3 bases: TGTGCCGCCAGTGACCCGGGACAGGAATACAATGAGCAGTTCTTC. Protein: CAASDPGQEYNEQFF.

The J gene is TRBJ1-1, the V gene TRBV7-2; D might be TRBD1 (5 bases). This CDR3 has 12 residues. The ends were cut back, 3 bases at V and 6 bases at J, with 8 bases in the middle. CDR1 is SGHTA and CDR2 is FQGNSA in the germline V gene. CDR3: CASSLGLSEAFF. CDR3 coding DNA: TGTGCCAGCAGCTTGGGGCTATCTGAAGCTTTCTTT. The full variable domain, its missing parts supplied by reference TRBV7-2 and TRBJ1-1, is GAGVSQSPSNKVTEKGKDVELRCDPISGHTALYWYRQSLGQGLEFLIYFQGNSAPDKSGLPSDRFSAERTGGSVSTLTIQRTQQEDSAVYLCASSLGLSEAFFGQGTRLTVV.

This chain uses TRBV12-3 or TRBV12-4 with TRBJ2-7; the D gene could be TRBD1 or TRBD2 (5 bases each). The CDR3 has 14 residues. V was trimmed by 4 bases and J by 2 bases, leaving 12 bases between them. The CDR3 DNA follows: TGTGCCAGCAGTTCCGGGGCAGGCCCCTACGAGCAGTACTTC. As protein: CASSSGAGPYEQYF.

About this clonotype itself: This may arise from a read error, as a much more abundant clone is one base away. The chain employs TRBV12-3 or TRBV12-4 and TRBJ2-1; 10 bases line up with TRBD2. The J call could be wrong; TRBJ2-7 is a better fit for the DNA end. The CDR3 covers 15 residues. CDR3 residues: CASSLNLAGDNEQYF. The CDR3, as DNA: TGTGCCAGCAGTTTGAATCTAGCGGGGGACAATGAGCAGTACTTC.

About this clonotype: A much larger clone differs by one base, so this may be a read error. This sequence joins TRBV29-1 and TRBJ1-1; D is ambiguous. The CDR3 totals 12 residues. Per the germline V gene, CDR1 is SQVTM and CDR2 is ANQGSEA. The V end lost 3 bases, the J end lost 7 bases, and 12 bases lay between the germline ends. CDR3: CSVEVGLGEAFF. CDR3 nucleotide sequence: TGCAGCGTTGAGGTAGGGTTAGGTGAAGCTTTCTTT.

The CDR3 nucleotides read TGCGCCAGCAGGCGACTAGCGGTCTCGACCTACGAGCAGTACTTC. This codes for CASRRLAVSTYEQYF. This chain uses TRBV5-1 with TRBJ2-7; 9 bases align to TRBD2. Germline-derived CDR1 and CDR2 are SGHRS and YFSETQ. This CDR3 spans 15 amino acids. V shed 5 bases, J shed 2 bases, and the junction held 8 bases outside the gene matches.

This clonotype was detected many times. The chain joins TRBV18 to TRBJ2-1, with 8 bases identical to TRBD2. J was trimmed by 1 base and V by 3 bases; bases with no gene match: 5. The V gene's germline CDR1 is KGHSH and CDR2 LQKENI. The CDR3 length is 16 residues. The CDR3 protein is CASSPIGGGSYNEQFF. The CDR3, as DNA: TGTGCCAGCTCACCCATCGGGGGGGGATCCTACAATGAGCAGTTCTTC.

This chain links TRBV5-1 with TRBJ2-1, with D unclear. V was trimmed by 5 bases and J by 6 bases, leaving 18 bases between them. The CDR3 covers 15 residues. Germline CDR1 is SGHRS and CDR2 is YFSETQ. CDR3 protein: CASSSGPGGPNEQFF. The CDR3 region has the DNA TGCGCCAGCAGTTCCGGACCCGGTGGGCCCAATGAGCAGTTCTTC. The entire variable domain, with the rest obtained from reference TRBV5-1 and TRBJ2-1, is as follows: KAGVTQTPRYLIKTRGQQVTLSCSPISGHRSVSWYQQTPGQGLQFLFEYFSETQRNKGNFPGRFSGRQFSNSRSEMNVSTLELGDSALYLCASSSGPGGPNEQFFGPGTRLTVL.

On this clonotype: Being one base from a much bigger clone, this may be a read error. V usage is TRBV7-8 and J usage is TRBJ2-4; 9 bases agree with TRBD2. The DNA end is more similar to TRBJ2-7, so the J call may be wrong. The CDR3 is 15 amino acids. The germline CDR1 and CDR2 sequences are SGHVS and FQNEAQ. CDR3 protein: CASSQGGSGGYEQYF. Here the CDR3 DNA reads TGTGCCAGCAGCCAGGGAGGTAGCGGGGGTTACGAGCAGTACTTC.

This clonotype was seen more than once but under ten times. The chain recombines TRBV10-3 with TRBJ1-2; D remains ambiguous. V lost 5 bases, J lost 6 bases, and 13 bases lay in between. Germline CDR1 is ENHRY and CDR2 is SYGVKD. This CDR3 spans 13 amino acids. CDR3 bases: TGTGCCATCAGTACTCAGCCTCGGGATGGCTACACCTTC. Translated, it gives CAISTQPRDGYTF.

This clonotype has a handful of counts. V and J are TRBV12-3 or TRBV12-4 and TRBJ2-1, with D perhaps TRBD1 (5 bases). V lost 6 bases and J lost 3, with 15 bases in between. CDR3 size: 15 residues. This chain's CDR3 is CASSLTPTGYNEQFF. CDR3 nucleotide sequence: TGTGCCAGCAGCCTAACACCTACAGGCTACAATGAGCAGTTCTTC.

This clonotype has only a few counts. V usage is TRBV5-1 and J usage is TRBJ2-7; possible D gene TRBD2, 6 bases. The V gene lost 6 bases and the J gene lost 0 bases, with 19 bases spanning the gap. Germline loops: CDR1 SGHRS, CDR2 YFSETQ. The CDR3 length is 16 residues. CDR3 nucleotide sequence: TGCGCCAGCACCCCATCCGGGACTTCCAGCTCCTACGAGCAGTACTTC. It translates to CASTPSGTSSSYEQYF. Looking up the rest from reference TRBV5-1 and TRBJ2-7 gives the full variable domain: KAGVTQTPRYLIKTRGQQVTLSCSPISGHRSVSWYQQTPGQGLQFLFEYFSETQRNKGNFPGRFSGRQFSNSRSEMNVSTLELGDSALYLCASTPSGTSSSYEQYFGPGTRLTVT.

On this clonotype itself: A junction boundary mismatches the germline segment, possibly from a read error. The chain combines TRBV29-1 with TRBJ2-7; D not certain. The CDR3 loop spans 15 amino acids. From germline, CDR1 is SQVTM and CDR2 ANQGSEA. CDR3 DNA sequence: TGCAGCGTTGAAGTCCCGGATGACCTGTCCTACGAGCAATACTTC. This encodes CSVEVPDDLSYEQYF.

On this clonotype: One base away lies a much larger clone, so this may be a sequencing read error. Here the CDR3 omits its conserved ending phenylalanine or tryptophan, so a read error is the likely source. DNA for the CDR3: TGTGCCAGCAGAACCTCGACAGGGAACTATGGCTACACCTGC. Amino acid sequence: CASRTSTGNYGYTC. The chain employs TRBV12-3 or TRBV12-4 and TRBJ1-2, with TRBD1 matching over 7 bases. The length of the CDR3 is 14 residues. V trimming: 6 bases; J trimming: 2 bases; junction bases outside the gene matches: 6.

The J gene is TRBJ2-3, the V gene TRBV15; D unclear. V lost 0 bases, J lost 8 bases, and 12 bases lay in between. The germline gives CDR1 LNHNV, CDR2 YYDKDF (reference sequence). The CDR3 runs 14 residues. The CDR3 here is CATSRDWVASTQYF. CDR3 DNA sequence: TGTGCCACCAGCAGAGATTGGGTCGCTTCTACGCAGTATTTT.

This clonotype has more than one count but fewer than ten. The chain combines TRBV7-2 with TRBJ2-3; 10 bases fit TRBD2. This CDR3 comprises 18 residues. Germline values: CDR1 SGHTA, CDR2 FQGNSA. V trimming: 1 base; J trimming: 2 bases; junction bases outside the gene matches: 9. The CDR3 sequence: CASSLVATSGQFTDTQYF. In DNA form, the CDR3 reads TGTGCCAGCAGCTTAGTGGCGACTAGCGGGCAATTCACAGATACGCAGTATTTT.

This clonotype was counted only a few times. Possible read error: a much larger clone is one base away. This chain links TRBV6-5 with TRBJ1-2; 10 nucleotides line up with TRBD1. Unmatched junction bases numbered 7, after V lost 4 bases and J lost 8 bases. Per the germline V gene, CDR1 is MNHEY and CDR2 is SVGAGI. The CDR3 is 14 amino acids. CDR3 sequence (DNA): TGTGCCAGCAGTTGGAGGACAGGGGGATTGGGCTACACCTTC. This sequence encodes CASSWRTGGLGYTF.

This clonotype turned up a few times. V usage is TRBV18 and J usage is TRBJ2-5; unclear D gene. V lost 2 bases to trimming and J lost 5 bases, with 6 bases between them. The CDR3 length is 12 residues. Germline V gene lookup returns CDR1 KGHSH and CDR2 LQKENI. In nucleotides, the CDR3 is TGTGCCAGCTCACCAGACTCGGAGACCCAGTACTTC. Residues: CASSPDSETQYF.

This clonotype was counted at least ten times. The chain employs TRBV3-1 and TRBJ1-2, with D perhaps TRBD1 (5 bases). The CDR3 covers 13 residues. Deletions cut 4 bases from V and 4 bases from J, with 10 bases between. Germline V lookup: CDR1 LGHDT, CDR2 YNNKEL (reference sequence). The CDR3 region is CASSPGVSYGYTF. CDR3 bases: TGTGCCAGCAGCCCGGGGGTCTCCTATGGCTACACCTTC. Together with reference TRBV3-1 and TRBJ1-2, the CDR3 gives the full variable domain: DTAVSQTPKYLVTQMGNDKSIKCEQNLGHDTMYWYKQDSKKFLKIMFSYNNKELIINETVPNRFSPKSPDKAHLNLHINSLELGDSAVYFCASSPGVSYGYTFGSGTRLTVV.